A single sample gave rise to the 22 T cell receptor beta chains below, sequenced in a study of Graves' ophthalmopathy and Graves' hyperthyroidism. Amplified material comprised TCR beta CDR3 regions derived from RNA transcripts. RT-PCR in the first round used HTBI primers; a second-round multiplex PCR followed. One entry per CDR3 protein, called by TCRdb with MiXCR from the multiplex PCR reads. The sample gives roughly 36,000 distinct CDR3 sequences, approximately 55% of which show up once; roughly 25% is in the top ten. The specimen sequenced was peripheral blood. The receptors were sampled from an adult woman with stable Graves' hyperthyroidism.

At least ten counts were recorded for this clonotype. J is TRBJ1-1 and V is TRBV27, with a tentative D call TRBD1 (6 bases). Germline V gene sequence: CDR1 MNHEY, CDR2 SMNVEV (reference sequence). Deletions cut 5 bases from V and 5 bases from J, with 18 bases between. CDR3 size: 15 residues. The DNA for the CDR3 is TGTGCCAGCAGTCCCCAACGGGGGCCTAGAACTGAAGCTTTCTTT. Translation: CASSPQRGPRTEAFF.

This clonotype has only a few counts. V is TRBV7-9 and J is TRBJ2-3; the match to TRBD2 covers 10 bases. The junction had 19 bases not matched to a gene; V was cut back by 7 bases and J by 6 bases. Germline V CDR1 and CDR2: SEHNR, FQNEAQ (reference sequence). The CDR3 has 18 amino acids. CDR3 DNA: TGTGCCAGCACCTCCGGGACTATAATAGGGACTAGCGACGATACGCAGTATTTT. Translation gives CASTSGTIIGTSDDTQYF.

This sequence joins TRBV7-9 and TRBJ2-7; the match to TRBD2 covers 9 bases. With 0 bases clipped from V and 0 bases from J, the junction kept 6 bases outside the gene matches. Germline assignment: CDR1 SEHNR and CDR2 FQNEAQ (reference sequence). The CDR3 consists of 17 residues. CDR3 bases: TGTGCCAGCAGCTTAGCGTCTAGCGGGACTTCCTCCTACGAGCAGTACTTC. It yields the protein CASSLASSGTSSYEQYF.

This chain links TRBV15 with TRBJ1-5; 7 positions match TRBD1. The ends lost 3 bases at V and 5 bases at J; junction bases unmatched: 4. Germline loops: CDR1 LNHNV, CDR2 YYDKDF (reference sequence). The CDR3 consists of 14 residues. The CDR3 nucleotides read TGTGCCACCAGCAGCCAGGGGGGTGATCAGCCCCAGCATTTT. Protein product: CATSSQGGDQPQHF.

This clonotype is medium-sized within its sample. The chain carries TRBV14 and TRBJ2-7, with D perhaps TRBD1 (6 bases). The CDR3 sequence is 15 residues long. Germline assignment: CDR1 SGHDN and CDR2 FVKESK. Trimming took 5 bases from V and 2 from J, leaving 16 bases between them. CDR3 DNA sequence: TGTGCCAGCAGCTACAAGGTCCGACAGGCCTACGAGCAGTACTTC. Protein product: CASSYKVRQAYEQYF.

CDR3 sequence reads: CSVGTGYDNQPQHF. In DNA, the CDR3 is TGCAGCGTCGGGACAGGGTATGACAATCAGCCCCAGCATTTT. The rearrangement links TRBV29-1 to TRBJ1-5, with 9 bases lining up with TRBD1. Germline V gene sequence: CDR1 SQVTM, CDR2 ANQGSEA. V lost 6 bases to trimming and J lost 3 bases; unmatched junction nucleotides: 6. This CDR3 is built from 14 residues.

This clonotype came up many times. The chain joins TRBV20-1 to TRBJ2-3; TRBD1 matches 8 bases. Germline CDR1 is DFQATT and CDR2 is SNEGSKA (reference sequence). The CDR3 totals 11 residues. The CDR3 sequence is CRTGGTDTQYF. DNA of the CDR3: TGCAGGACAGGGGGCACAGATACGCAGTATTTT.

This clonotype was observed many times. V gene TRBV7-6 combines with J gene TRBJ1-2, with 9 bases aligning to TRBD1. The CDR3 length is 16 residues. Germline loops: CDR1 SGHVS, CDR2 FNYEAQ. Germline trimming cut 3 bases from V and 5 bases from J; bases unmatched to any gene: 10. CDR3 residues: CASSLSHRTGAYGYTF. The CDR3 nucleotides read TGTGCCAGCAGCTTGTCCCACCGGACAGGGGCGTATGGCTACACCTTC.

The J gene is TRBJ2-7, the V gene TRBV19; D is tentatively TRBD1 or TRBD2 (7 bases each). Trimming cost V 4 bases and J 2 bases, with 12 bases left between them. In germline, CDR1 is LNHDA, CDR2 SQIVND (reference sequence). This CDR3 region has 14 residues. The CDR3 DNA follows: TGTGCCAGTAGTAGCCAGGGGGGGACCTACGAGCAGTACTTC. Its translation: CASSSQGGTYEQYF.

V gene TRBV7-2 combines with J gene TRBJ1-2; D is ambiguous. V lost 1 base and J lost 6, with 3 bases in between. CDR3 length: 11 residues. CDR1 is SGHTA, CDR2 FQGNSA, per germline. CDR3 DNA sequence: TGTGCCAGCAGCTTAGAACATGGCTACACCTTC. It yields the protein CASSLEHGYTF.

The table lists this clonotype with many counts. V gene TRBV20-1 combines with J gene TRBJ1-3; 8 bases fit TRBD1. V trimming: 1 base; J trimming: 2 bases; junction bases outside the gene matches: 7. The CDR3 runs to 16 residues. Per germline, CDR1 DFQATT and CDR2 SNEGSKA (reference sequence). CDR3 DNA sequence: TGCAGTGCTAGAGGGCAGGGGGCGAACGCTGGAAACACCATATATTTT. Its translation is CSARGQGANAGNTIYF.

This clonotype was found a few times. This chain connects TRBV19 to TRBJ2-5; the D is unclear. V lost 6 bases, J lost 5 bases, and 7 bases lay in between. In germline, CDR1 is LNHDA, CDR2 SQIVND (reference sequence). This CDR3 spans 11 amino acids. The CDR3 coding sequence is TGTGCCAGTAGCGAAAGGGAGACCCAGTACTTC. This translates into CASSERETQYF. Variable domain in full (rest from reference TRBV19 and TRBJ2-5): DGGITQSPKYLFRKEGQNVTLSCEQNLNHDAMYWYRQDPGQGLRLIYYSQIVNDFQKGDIAEGYSVSREKKESFPLTVTSAQKNPTAFYLCASSERETQYFGPGTRLLVL.

The chain combines TRBV30 with TRBJ2-3, with 9 bases identical to TRBD2. Germline assignment: CDR1 GTSNPN and CDR2 SVGIG (reference sequence). V trimming: 4 bases; J trimming: 6 bases; junction bases outside the gene matches: 2. The CDR3 loop spans 12 amino acids. The CDR3 DNA reads as TGTGCCTGGAAGGCGGGAGGGGATACGCAGTATTTT. It is translated as CAWKAGGDTQYF.

The rearrangement joins TRBV20-1 to TRBJ2-5, with TRBD2 matching 8 bases. CDR1 DFQATT and CDR2 SNEGSKA come from the germline V gene (reference sequence). This CDR3 is 15 amino acids long. The V and J ends lost 0 bases and 5 bases, in that order; junction bases with no gene match: 8. The CDR3 coding sequence is TGCAGTGCTAGAGATCCAGCGGGAGTAGGGGAGACCCAGTACTTC. This codes for CSARDPAGVGETQYF.

On this clonotype itself: A much larger clone differs by one base, so this may be a read error. Likely a read error: the CDR3 ends without its conserved phenylalanine or tryptophan. The chain uses TRBV12-5 and TRBJ2-3; 10 bases are shared with TRBD2. Per the germline V gene, CDR1 is LGHNT and CDR2 is FRNRAP. Trimming cost V 4 bases and J 1 base; bases outside gene matches: 5. The CDR3 has 16 residues. The DNA for the CDR3 is TGTGCTAGTGGTTCCATTCTAGCGGGAGGCACAGATACGCAGTATCTT. This sequence encodes CASGSILAGGTDTQYL.

The chain couples TRBV29-1 to TRBJ2-7; tentatively, D is TRBD2 (6 bases). Trimming pared 3 bases from V and 5 bases from J, leaving 20 bases between. The CDR3 runs to 15 residues. Per the germline V gene, CDR1 is SQVTM and CDR2 is ANQGSEA. The CDR3 sequence: CSVDEPSRGTHEQYF. CDR3 DNA sequence: TGCAGCGTTGACGAACCGAGCCGGGGGACCCACGAGCAGTACTTC.

As to this clonotype: Since a much larger clone is just one base distant, this may be a read error. This rearrangement joins TRBV15 to TRBJ1-1; tentatively, D is TRBD1 (6 bases). Germline-derived CDR1 and CDR2 are LNHNV and YYDKDF (reference sequence). The CDR3 sequence is 13 residues long. CDR3 nucleotides: TGTGCCACCAGCAGACAGGGGATCACTGGAGCTTTCTTT. Translation: CATSRQGITGAFF.

This clonotype is categorized as medium-sized. The J gene is TRBJ1-5, the V gene TRBV15; perhaps TRBD1 as D (6 bases). The CDR3 covers 14 residues. V dropped 1 base and J dropped 7 bases, with 11 bases sitting between them. The germline V gene has CDR1 LNHNV and CDR2 YYDKDF (reference sequence). The CDR3 DNA is TGTGCCACCAGCAGAGGGACAGTTTGGCAGCCCCAGCATTTT. Translating it yields CATSRGTVWQPQHF.

This chain uses TRBV5-6 with TRBJ2-2; 8 bases agree with TRBD2. CDR1 is SGHDT and CDR2 is YYEEEE in the germline V gene. The CDR3 runs to 15 residues. With V trimmed by 2 bases and J by 4 bases, 4 bases remained unmatched. This CDR3 reads CASSLAGVGTGELFF. The CDR3 region has the DNA TGTGCCAGCAGCTTAGCGGGAGTGGGCACCGGGGAGCTGTTTTTT.

As concerns this clonotype: Likely a read error: the CDR3 ends without its conserved phenylalanine or tryptophan. No DNA is shown, since the ends of the CDR3 on it are uncertain; the CDR3 is the one TCRdb lists. The chain carries TRBV2 and TRBJ1-5. Germline V lookup: CDR1 SNHLY, CDR2 FYNNEI. The CDR3 is made up of 12 amino acids, end residues included. CDR3 sequence reads: CASSELGDYEHS.

The V call is TRBV10-3, the J call TRBJ2-5, with D maybe TRBD2 (7 bases). V was pared by 8 bases and J by 3 bases, with 16 bases between. Germline-derived CDR1 and CDR2 are ENHRY and SYGVKD. CDR3 length equals 14 residues. CDR3 protein: CAIGAAGAEETQYF. The CDR3 nucleotides read TGTGCCATCGGGGCGGCGGGGGCTGAAGAGACCCAGTACTTC.

J is TRBJ1-2 and V is TRBV25-1; D not resolved. The length of the CDR3 is 14 residues. Trimming left V 8 bases short and J 2 bases short, with 15 bases between. CDR1 and CDR2 (germline): MGHDK, SYGVNS. CDR3 in amino acids: CASVEGPRNYGYTF. The CDR3, as DNA: TGTGCCAGCGTTGAAGGACCGCGCAACTATGGCTACACCTTC.